This T cell receptor (beta chain) was sequenced during a study of post-analysis software for immune sequencing data. General study points: For normalized Chao1 diversity, multiple sclerosis patients scored significantly lower than controls did. F-measure co-clustering was strong for batch-matched samples. TRBV segments more frequent in patients than in controls numbered a few and included TRBV5-6, TRBV5-1 and TRBV20-1.

The CDR3 consists of 14 residues. V was clipped by 2 bases and J by 3 bases, with 10 bases between them. Presence of unique molecular identifiers characterized the TCR beta cDNA libraries. TCRdb independently ran MiXCR on the PCR reads; one entry per CDR3 protein. The sample shows 180,000 or so distinct CDR3 sequences, 29% of them seen only once. In this sample, this clonotype turned up many times. Its antigen remains unidentified. The V and J genes are TRBV12-3 or TRBV12-4 and TRBJ2-5; TRBD1 might be the D (6 bases). Sequenced: blood. This sequence was found in a girl between 2 and 17 years old with multiple sclerosis. CDR3 sequence (DNA): TGTGCCAGCAGTTTAACAGGGCTTAAAGAGACCCAGTACTTC. Its translation is CASSLTGLKETQYF.